This is a list of T cell receptor beta chains from one sample in a study of human T cells and chemical hapten exposure. TCRdb re-called the RACE reads with MiXCR, one entry per CDR3 protein. The data show about 85,000 distinct CDR3 sequences, roughly 12% seen once. The sample was whole blood, taken in connection with sensitization to the hapten diphenylcyclopropenone (DPC). These receptors all come from a man between 18 and 35 years old with alopecia areata. Some clones in this sample may be carry-over from other donors' samples. CDR3s include the opening cysteine and the closing phenylalanine or tryptophan. Fields, in order: D gene, clone size, J gene, V gene, CDR3 protein, CDR3 DNA. A D gene is named only where the DNA matches it firmly. Clone size is not always given. Where it is, it says once, few, many or a class for expanded clones.

NA many TRBJ1-5 TRBV7-6 CASSRGGAVDSQPQHF TGTGCCAGCAGCCGGGGAGGGGCAGTGGATAGTCAGCCCCAGCATTTT
TRBD1 few TRBJ2-3 TRBV20-1 CSASKGQGTDTQYF TGCAGTGCTAGTAAAGGACAGGGCACAGATACGCAGTATTTT
NA many TRBJ2-3 TRBV29-1 CSPLGLSTDTQYF TGCAGCCCCCTCGGGCTCAGCACAGATACGCAGTATTTT
TRBD1 NA TRBJ1-5 TRBV29-1 CGGGGPNQPQHF TGCGGCGGAGGGGGCCCCAATCAGCCCCAGCATTTT
NA many TRBJ1-1 TRBV10-3 CAISDLLVRQNTEAFF TGTGCCATCAGTGACCTCCTTGTTAGACAGAACACTGAAGCTTTCTTT
NA NA TRBJ2-3 TRBV5-6 CASSTGHDTDTQYF TGTGCCAGCAGCACGGGACACGACACAGATACGCAGTATTTT
NA few TRBJ2-2 TRBV9 CASSVLPGESTLAGELFF TGTGCCAGCAGCGTGCTACCGGGAGAATCTACCCTTGCGGGGGAGCTGTTTTTT
NA few TRBJ2-5 TRBV15 CATSRDPGETQYF TGTGCCACCAGCAGAGATCCAGGGGAGACCCAGTACTTC
TRBD1 many TRBJ2-3 TRBV4-3 CASSLWTGRTDTQYF TGCGCCAGCAGCCTTTGGACAGGGCGCACAGATACGCAGTATTTT
NA many TRBJ1-2 TRBV2 CASSGGEFKGYTF TGTGCCAGCAGTGGTGGGGAATTTAAAGGCTACACCTTC